A selection of T cell receptor beta chains follows, all from one sample in a study of regulatory T cells in long-lasting Graves disease. TCRdb used MiXCR to reprocess the multiplex PCR reads, holding one entry per CDR3 protein. This table has hundreds of thousands of distinct CDR3 sequences, roughly a sixth appearing once. These data were also filed under a second study, of T cells in Graves' hyperthyroidism and ophthalmopathy.

The source was peripheral blood mononuclear cells (PBMCs), collected at new diagnosis, from a patient treated with antithyroid drugs. All receptors come from a man aged 40-49 years with Graves disease. Each CDR3 is given with its conserved first and last residue. Each record gives: clone size, J gene, D gene, V gene, CDR3 DNA, CDR3 protein. A D gene is named only where the DNA matches it firmly. Clone sizes are given selectively: once, few, many, or a class where the clone is expanded.

once TRBJ2-7 - TRBV5-1 TGCGCCAGCAGCTTGCTCGACAGCCTGGTCTACGAGCAGTACTTC CASSLLDSLVYEQYF
many TRBJ1-2 - TRBV12-3/TRBV12-4 TGTGCCAGCAGTTTAGAGGTAACGGGCCCCTATGGCTACACCTTC CASSLEVTGPYGYTF
- TRBJ1-4 - TRBV30 TGTGCCTGGAGTGACGCGGAAGATGAAAAACTGTTTTTT CAWSDAEDEKLFF
many TRBJ1-1 TRBD1 TRBV20-1 TGCAGTGCTACGGGACAGATCCATGAAGCTTTCTTT CSATGQIHEAFF
- TRBJ1-4 - TRBV10-3 TGTGCCATCAGTGACAGTCTAAATGAAAAACTGTTTTTT CAISDSLNEKLFF
- TRBJ1-5 - TRBV7-2 TGTGCCAGCAGCCCAAGGGGAGGGAGAAATCAGCCCCAGCATTTT CASSPRGGRNQPQHF
many TRBJ2-7 - TRBV4-1 TGCGCCAGCAGCCAGATGAGGGGACCCTCCTACGAGCAGTACTTC CASSQMRGPSYEQYF
many TRBJ2-3 - TRBV7-3 TGTGCCAGCAGCTCCGGGACTTTTTCAGATACGCAGTATTTT CASSSGTFSDTQYF
few TRBJ2-5 - TRBV7-2 TGTGCCAGCAGCTTAGTACCTGGCGGGGTACAAGAGACCCAGTACTTC CASSLVPGGVQETQYF
many TRBJ2-3 TRBD2 TRBV5-8 TGTGCCAGCAGCTTGGGACGGGGGGTTAGCACAGATACGCAGTATTTT CASSLGRGVSTDTQYF
many TRBJ1-4 - TRBV18 TGTGCCAGCTCACAAAATGAGGGGGGCACTAATGAAAAACTGTTTTTT CASSQNEGGTNEKLFF
few TRBJ2-7 TRBD1 TRBV10-3 TGTGCCTCAGCCGGGACAGGGTACGAGCAGTACTTC CASAGTGYEQYF
few TRBJ1-1 TRBD1 TRBV19 TGTGCCAGTAGTGACTACAGGGGGCGGAACACTGAAGCTTTCTTT CASSDYRGRNTEAFF